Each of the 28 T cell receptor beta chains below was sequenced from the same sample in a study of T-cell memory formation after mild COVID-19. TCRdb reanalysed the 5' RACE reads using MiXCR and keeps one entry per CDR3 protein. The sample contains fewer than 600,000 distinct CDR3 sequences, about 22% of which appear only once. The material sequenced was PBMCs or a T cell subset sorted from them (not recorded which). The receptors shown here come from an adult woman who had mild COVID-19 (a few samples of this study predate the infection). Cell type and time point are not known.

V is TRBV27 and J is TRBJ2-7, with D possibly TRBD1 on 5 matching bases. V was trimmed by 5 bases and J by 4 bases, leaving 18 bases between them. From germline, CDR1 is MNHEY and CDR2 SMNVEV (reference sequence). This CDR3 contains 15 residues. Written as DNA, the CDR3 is TGTGCCAGCAGTCCCAGGGTAGTAGATTTATACGAGCAGTACTTC. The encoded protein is CASSPRVVDLYEQYF.

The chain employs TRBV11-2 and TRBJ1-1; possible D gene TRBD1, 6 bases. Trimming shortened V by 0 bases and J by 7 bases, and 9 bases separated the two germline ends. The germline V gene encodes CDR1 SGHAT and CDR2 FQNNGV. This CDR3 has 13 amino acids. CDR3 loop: CASSLEKGGEAFF. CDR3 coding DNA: TGTGCCAGCAGCTTAGAGAAGGGGGGTGAAGCTTTCTTT. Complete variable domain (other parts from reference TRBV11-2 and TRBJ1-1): EAGVAQSPRYKIIEKRQSVAFWCNPISGHATLYWYQQILGQGPKLLIQFQNNGVVDDSQLPKDRFSAERLKGVDSTLKIQPAKLEDSAVYLCASSLEKGGEAFFGQGTRLTVV.

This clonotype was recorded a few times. CDR3 sequence: CASSRTGLTEAFF. The DNA for the CDR3 is TGTGCCAGCAGCCGGACAGGGTTGACTGAAGCTTTCTTT. The rearrangement joins TRBV3-1 to TRBJ1-1, with TRBD1 matching 8 bases. Trimming removed 4 bases from V and 5 bases from J; junction bases left unmatched: 3. Looked up from germline, CDR1 is LGHDT and CDR2 is YNNKEL (reference sequence). The CDR3 length is 13 residues. The entire variable domain, with the rest obtained from reference TRBV3-1 and TRBJ1-1, is as follows: DTAVSQTPKYLVTQMGNDKSIKCEQNLGHDTMYWYKQDSKKFLKIMFSYNNKELIINETVPNRFSPKSPDKAHLNLHINSLELGDSAVYFCASSRTGLTEAFFGQGTRLTVV.

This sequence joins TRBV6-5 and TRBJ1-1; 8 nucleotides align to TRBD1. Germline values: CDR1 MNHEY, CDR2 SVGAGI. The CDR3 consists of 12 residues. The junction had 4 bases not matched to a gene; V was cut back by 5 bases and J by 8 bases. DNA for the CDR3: TGTGCCAGCAGTCCAGGACAGGGCGAAGCTTTCTTT. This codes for CASSPGQGEAFF.

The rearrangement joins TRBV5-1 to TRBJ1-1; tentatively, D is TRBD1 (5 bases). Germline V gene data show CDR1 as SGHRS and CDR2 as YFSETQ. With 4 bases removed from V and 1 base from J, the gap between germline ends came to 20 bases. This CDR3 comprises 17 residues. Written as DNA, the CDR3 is TGCGCCAGCAGCCCCCAAGTAGGCAACGGGGCGAACACTGAAGCTTTCTTT. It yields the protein CASSPQVGNGANTEAFF.

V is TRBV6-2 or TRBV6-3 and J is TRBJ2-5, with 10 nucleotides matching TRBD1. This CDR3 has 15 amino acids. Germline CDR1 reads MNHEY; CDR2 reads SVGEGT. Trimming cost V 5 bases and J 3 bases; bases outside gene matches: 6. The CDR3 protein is CASSEAGTGEETQYF. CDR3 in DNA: TGTGCCAGCAGTGAGGCCGGGACAGGGGAAGAGACCCAGTACTTC.

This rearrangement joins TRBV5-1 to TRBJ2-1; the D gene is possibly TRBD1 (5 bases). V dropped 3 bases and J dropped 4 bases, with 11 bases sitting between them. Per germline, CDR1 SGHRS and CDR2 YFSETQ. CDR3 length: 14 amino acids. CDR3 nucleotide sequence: TGCGCCAGCAGCTCGGACACATTTTACAATGAGCAGTTCTTC. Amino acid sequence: CASSSDTFYNEQFF.

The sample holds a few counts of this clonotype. The CDR3 region is CASSLSSGDNYGYTF. CDR3 in DNA: TGTGCCAGCAGTTTAAGCAGTGGGGATAACTATGGCTACACCTTC. The chain recombines TRBV12-3 or TRBV12-4 with TRBJ1-2; D is unclear. The CDR3 extends over 15 amino acids. Deletions cut 2 bases from V and 1 base from J, with 11 bases between.

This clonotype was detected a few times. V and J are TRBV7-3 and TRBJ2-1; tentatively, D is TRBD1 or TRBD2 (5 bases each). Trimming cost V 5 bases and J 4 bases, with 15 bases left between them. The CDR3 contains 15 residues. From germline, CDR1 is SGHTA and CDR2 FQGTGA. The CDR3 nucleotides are TGTGCCAGCAGCACAGGTCCGGCGGGTTACAATGAGCAGTTCTTC. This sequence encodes CASSTGPAGYNEQFF.

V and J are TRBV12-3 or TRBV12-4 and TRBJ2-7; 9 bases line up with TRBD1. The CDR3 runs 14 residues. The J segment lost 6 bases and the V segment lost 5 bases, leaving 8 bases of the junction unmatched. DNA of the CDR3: TGTGCCAGCAGTCCTCGGACAGGGGCCGGCGAGCAGTACTTC. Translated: CASSPRTGAGEQYF.

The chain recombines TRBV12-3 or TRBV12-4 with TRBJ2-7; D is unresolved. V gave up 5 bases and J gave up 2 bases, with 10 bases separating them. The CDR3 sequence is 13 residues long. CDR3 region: CASSPSVAYEQYF. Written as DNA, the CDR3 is TGTGCCAGCAGTCCGTCAGTCGCCTACGAGCAGTACTTC.

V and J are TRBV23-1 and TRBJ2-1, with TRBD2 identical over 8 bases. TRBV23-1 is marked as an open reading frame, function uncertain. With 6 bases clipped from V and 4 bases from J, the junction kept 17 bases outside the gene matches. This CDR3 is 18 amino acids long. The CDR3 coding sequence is TGCGCCAGCAGCCCGGACTCTTTCGGGGGGGCCTTATACAATGAGCAGTTCTTC. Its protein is CASSPDSFGGALYNEQFF.

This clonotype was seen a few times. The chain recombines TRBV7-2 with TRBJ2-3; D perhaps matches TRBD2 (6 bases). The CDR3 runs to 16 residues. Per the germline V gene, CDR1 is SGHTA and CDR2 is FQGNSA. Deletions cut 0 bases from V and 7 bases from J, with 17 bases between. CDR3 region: CASSLAGDGSSYTQYF. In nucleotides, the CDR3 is TGTGCCAGCAGCTTAGCGGGGGACGGGAGTTCTTATACGCAGTATTTT.

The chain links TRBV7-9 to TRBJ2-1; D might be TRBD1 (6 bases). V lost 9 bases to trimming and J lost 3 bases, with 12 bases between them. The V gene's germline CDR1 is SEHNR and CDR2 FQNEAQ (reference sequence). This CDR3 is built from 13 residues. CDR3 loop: CASERGGYNEQFF. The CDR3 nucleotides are TGTGCCAGTGAGCGAGGGGGCTACAATGAGCAGTTCTTC.

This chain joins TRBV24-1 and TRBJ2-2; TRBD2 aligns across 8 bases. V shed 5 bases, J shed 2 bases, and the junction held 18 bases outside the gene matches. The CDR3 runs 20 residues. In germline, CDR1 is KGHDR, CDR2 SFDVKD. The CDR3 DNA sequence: TGTGCCACCAGTGTTTCTCTTATTAGCGGGGCCACACGAAACACCGGGGAGCTGTTTTTT. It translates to CATSVSLISGATRNTGELFF.

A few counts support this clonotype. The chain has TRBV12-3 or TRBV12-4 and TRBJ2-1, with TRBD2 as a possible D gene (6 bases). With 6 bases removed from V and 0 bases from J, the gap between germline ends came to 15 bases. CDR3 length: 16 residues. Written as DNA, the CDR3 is TGTGCCAGCAGGTCTCTCCTGGGAGGCTCCTACAATGAGCAGTTCTTC. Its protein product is CASRSLLGGSYNEQFF.

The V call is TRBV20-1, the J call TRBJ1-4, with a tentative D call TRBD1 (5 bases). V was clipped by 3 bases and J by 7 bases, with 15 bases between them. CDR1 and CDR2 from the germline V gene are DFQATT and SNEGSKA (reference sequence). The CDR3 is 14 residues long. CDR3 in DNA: TGCAGTGCTAGTTTAGGGGTTTTGAGTGAAAAACTGTTTTTT. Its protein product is CSASLGVLSEKLFF.

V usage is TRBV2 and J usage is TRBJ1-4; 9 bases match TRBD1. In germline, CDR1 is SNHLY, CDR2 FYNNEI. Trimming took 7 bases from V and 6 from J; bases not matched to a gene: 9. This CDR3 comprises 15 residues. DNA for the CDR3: TGTGCCAGCACCAAAAGGTGGACAGGGGATGAAAAACTGTTTTTT. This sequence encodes CASTKRWTGDEKLFF.

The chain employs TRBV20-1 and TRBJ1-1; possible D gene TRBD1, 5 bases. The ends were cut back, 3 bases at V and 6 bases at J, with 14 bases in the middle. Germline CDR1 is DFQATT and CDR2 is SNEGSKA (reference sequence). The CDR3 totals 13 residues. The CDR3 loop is CSAREFPGSEAFF. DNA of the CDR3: TGCAGTGCTAGGGAATTTCCAGGGTCTGAAGCTTTCTTT.

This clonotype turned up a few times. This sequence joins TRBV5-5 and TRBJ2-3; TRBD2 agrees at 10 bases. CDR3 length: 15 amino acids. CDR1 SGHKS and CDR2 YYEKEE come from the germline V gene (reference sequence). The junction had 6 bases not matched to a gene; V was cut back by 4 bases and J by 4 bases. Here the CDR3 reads CASSVGLARADTQYF. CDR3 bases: TGTGCCAGCAGCGTGGGACTAGCGAGGGCAGATACGCAGTATTTT.

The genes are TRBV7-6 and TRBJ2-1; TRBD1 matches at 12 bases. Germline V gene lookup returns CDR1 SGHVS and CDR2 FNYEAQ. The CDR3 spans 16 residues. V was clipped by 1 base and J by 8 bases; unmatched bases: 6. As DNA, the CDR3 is TGTGCCAGCAGCTTAGTGGGACAGGGGGCGCGGGATGAGCAGTTCTTC. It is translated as CASSLVGQGARDEQFF.

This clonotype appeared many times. CDR3 protein: CATSWGETYNEQFF. The DNA of the CDR3 is TGCGCCACCTCCTGGGGGGAAACCTACAATGAGCAGTTCTTC. The chain combines TRBV5-1 with TRBJ2-1; a weak D match, TRBD2 (6 bases). Germline V gene lookup returns CDR1 SGHRS and CDR2 YFSETQ. The length of the CDR3 is 14 residues. Trimming removed 9 bases from V and 2 bases from J, with 15 bases in between.

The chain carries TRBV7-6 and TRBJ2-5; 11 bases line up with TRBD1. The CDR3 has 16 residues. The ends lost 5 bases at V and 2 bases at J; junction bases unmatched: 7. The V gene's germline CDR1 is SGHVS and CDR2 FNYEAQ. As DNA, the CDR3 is TGTGCCAGCAGCACTAACCGGGACAGGGGGCAAGAGACCCAGTACTTC. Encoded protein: CASSTNRDRGQETQYF.

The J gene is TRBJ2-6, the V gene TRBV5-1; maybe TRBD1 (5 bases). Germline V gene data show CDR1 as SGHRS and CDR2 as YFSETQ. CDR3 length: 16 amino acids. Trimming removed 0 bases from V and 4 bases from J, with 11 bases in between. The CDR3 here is CASSLAHRLGANVLTF. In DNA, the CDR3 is TGCGCCAGCAGCTTGGCCCACAGGTTAGGGGCCAACGTCCTGACTTTC.

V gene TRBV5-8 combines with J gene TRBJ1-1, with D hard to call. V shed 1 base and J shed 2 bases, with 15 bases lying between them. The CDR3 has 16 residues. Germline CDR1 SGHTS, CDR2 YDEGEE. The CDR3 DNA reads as TGTGCCAGCAGCTTGCTATTCGGAAGGACCAACACTGAAGCTTTCTTT. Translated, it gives CASSLLFGRTNTEAFF.

The CDR3 DNA reads as TGCAGCGTTGAAGTTGGGACAGCTTTCTATGGCTACACCTTC. This gives the protein CSVEVGTAFYGYTF. The genes are TRBV29-1 and TRBJ1-2, with 7 bases that match TRBD1. V lost 1 base and J lost 4; bases outside the gene matches: 6. CDR1 and CDR2 (germline): SQVTM, ANQGSEA. The CDR3 sequence is 14 residues long. The full variable domain, in which reference TRBV29-1 and TRBJ1-2 provide the parts outside the CDR3, is SAVISQKPSRDICQRGTSLTIQCQVDSQVTMMFWYRQQPGQSLTLIATANQGSEATYESGFVIDKFPISRPNLTFSTLTVSNMSPEDSSIYLCSVEVGTAFYGYTFGSGTRLTVV.

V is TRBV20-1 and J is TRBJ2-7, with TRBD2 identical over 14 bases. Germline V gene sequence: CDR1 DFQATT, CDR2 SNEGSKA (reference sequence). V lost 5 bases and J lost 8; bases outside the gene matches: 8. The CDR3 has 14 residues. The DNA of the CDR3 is TGCAGTGCTTCTCCGGGACTAGCGGGAGAAAAGCAGTACTTC. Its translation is CSASPGLAGEKQYF.

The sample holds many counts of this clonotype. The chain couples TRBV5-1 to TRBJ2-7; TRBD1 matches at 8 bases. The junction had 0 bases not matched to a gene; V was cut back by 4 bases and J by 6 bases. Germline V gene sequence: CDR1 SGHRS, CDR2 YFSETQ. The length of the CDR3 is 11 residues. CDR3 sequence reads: CASSGQGEQYF. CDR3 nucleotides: TGCGCCAGCAGCGGACAGGGCGAGCAGTACTTC.